This T cell receptor beta chain was recorded in a study of T cells after yellow fever vaccination. Findings of the study overall: At approximately 95% for CD4 and 88% for CD8, most primary-vaccination clones showed up again after the booster.

The V end lost 3 bases, the J end lost 4 bases, and 16 bases lay between the germline ends. Germline V gives CDR1 SGDLS, CDR2 YYNGEE. The CDR3 has 15 residues. This clonotype was seen many times. Its target is not known. The study made its TCR cDNA through 5'RACE template switching. That step introduced a universal primer site along with UMIs. TCRdb recomputed calls from the 5' RACE reads with MiXCR, one row per CDR3 protein. The sample carries 500,000 to 650,000 distinct CDR3 sequences, about a sixth recorded once. The V gene is TRBV9, the J gene TRBJ2-5; TRBD2 might be the D (5 bases). The sequencing here drew on PBMCs, taken 5 days after the first yellow fever vaccination. This sequence was found in a man aged 18 to 35 who received the YFV17D yellow fever vaccine. Written as DNA, the CDR3 is TGTGCCAGCAGCGAGACGGCAGTCGAGGGAGAGACCCAGTACTTC. This codes for CASSETAVEGETQYF.